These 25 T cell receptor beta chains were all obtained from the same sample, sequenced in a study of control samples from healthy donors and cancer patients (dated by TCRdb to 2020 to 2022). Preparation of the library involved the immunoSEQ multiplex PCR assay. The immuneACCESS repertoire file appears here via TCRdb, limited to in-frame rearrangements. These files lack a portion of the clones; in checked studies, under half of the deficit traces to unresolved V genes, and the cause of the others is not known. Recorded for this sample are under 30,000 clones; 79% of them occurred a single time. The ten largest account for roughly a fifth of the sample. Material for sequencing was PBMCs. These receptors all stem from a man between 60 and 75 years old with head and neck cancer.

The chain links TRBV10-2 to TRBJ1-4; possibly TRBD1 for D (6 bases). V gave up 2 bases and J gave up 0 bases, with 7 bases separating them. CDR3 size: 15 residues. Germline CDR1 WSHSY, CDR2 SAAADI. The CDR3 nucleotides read TGCGCCAGCAGTGAGCAGGGGTCAACTAATGAAAAACTGTTTTTT. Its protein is CASSEQGSTNEKLFF.

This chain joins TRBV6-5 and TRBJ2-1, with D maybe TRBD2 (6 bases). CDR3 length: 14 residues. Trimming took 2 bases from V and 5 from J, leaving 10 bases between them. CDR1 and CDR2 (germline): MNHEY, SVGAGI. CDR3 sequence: CASSYAGPNNEQFF. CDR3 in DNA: TGTGCCAGCAGTTACGCGGGACCAAACAATGAGCAGTTCTTC.

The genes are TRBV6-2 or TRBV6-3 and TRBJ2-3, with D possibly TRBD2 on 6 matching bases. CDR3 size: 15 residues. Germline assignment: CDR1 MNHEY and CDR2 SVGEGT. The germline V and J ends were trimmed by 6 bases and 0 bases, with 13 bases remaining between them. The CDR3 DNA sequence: TGTGCCAGCAGCGTACCCAGCGGGAGCACAGATACGCAGTATTTT. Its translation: CASSVPSGSTDTQYF.

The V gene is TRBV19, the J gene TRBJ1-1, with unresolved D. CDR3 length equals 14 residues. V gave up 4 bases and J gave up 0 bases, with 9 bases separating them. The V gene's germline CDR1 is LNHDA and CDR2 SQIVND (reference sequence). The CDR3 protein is CASSREAVNTEAFF. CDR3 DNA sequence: TGTGCCAGTAGTAGGGAGGCGGTGAACACTGAAGCTTTCTTT.

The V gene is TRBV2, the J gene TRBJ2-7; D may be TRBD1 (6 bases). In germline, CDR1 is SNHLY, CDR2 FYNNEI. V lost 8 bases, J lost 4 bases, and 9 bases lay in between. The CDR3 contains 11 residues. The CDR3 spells CASGRGYEQYF. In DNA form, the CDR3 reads TGTGCCAGCGGCAGGGGTTACGAGCAGTACTTC. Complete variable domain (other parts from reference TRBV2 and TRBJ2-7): EPEVTQTPSHQVTQMGQEVILRCVPISNHLYFYWYRQILGQKVEFLVSFYNNEISEKSEIFDDQFSVERPDGSNFTLKIRSTKLEDSAMYFCASGRGYEQYFGPGTRLTVT.

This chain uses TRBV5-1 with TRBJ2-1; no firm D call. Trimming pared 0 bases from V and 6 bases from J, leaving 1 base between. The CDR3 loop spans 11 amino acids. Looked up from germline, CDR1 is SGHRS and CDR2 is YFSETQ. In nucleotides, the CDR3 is TGCGCCAGCAGCTTGGCCAATGAGCAGTTCTTC. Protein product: CASSLANEQFF.

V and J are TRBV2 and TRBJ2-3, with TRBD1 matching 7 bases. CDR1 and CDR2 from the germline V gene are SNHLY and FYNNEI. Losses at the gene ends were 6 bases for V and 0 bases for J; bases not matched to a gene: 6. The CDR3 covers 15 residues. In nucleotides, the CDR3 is TGTGCCAGCAGGCGACAGGGTTCTAGCACAGATACGCAGTATTTT. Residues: CASRRQGSSTDTQYF.

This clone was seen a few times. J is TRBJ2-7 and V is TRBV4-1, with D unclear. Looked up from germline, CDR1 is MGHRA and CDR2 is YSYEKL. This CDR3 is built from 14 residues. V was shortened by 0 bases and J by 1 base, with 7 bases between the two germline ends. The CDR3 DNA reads TGCGCCAGCAGCCAAGATATTCGGTCCTACGAGCAGTACTTC. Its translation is CASSQDIRSYEQYF.

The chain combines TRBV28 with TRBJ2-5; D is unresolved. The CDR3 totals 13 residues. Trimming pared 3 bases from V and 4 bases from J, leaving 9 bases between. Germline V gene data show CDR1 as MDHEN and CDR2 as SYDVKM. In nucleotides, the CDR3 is TGTGCCAGCAGTTTCCCACAGAGAGAGACCCAGTACTTC. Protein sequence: CASSFPQRETQYF.

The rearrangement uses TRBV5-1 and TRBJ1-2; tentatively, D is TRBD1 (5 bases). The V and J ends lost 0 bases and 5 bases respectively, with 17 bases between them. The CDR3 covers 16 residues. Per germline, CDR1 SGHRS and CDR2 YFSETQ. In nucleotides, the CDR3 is TGCGCCAGCAGCTTGGATCGAGGGGCCCGGCGGTATGGCTACACCTTC. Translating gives CASSLDRGARRYGYTF.

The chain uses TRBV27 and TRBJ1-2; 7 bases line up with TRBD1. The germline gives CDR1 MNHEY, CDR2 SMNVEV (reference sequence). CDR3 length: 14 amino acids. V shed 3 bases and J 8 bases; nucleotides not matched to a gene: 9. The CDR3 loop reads CASSLIQGSGGYTF. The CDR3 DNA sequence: TGTGCCAGCAGTTTGATACAGGGGAGCGGAGGCTACACCTTC.

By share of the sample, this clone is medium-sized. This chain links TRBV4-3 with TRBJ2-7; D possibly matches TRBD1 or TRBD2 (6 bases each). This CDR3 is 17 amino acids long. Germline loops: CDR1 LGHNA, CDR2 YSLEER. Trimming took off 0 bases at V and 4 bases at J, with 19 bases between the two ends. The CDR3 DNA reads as TGCGCCAGCAGCCAAGAATTCGCCGGGAGAGGGGGGTACGAGCAGTACTTC. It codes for CASSQEFAGRGGYEQYF.

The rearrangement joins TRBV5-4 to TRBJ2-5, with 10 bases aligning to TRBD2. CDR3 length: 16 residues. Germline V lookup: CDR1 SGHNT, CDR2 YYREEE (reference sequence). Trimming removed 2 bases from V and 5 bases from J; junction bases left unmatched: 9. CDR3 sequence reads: CASSFSSGRGEETQYF. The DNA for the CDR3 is TGTGCCAGCAGCTTTTCTAGCGGGAGAGGCGAGGAGACCCAGTACTTC.

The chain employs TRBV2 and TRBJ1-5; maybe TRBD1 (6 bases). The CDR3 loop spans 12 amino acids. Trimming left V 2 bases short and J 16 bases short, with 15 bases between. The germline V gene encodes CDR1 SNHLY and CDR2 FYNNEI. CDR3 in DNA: TGTGCCAGCAGTGAAAGGGACACGGTCGTACATTTT. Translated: CASSERDTVVHF.

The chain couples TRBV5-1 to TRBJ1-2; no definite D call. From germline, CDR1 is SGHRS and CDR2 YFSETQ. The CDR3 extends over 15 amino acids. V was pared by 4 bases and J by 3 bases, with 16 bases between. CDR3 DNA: TGCGCCAGCAGCCTGGACGGCCGTATCGACTATGGCTACACCTTC. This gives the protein CASSLDGRIDYGYTF. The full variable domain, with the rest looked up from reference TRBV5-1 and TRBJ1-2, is KAGVTQTPRYLIKTRGQQVTLSCSPISGHRSVSWYQQTPGQGLQFLFEYFSETQRNKGNFPGRFSGRQFSNSRSEMNVSTLELGDSALYLCASSLDGRIDYGYTFGSGTRLTVV.

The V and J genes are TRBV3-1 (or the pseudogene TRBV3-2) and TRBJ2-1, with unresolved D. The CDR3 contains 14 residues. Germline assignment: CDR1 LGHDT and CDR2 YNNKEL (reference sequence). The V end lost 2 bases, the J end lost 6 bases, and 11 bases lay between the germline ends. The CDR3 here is CASSQQYRGNEQFF. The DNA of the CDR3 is TGTGCCAGCAGCCAACAATACAGAGGCAATGAGCAGTTCTTC.

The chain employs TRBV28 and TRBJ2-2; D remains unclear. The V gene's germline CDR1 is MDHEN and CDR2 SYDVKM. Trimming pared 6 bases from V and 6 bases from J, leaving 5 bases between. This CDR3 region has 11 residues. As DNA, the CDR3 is TGTGCCAGCAGGTCGCCCGGGGAGCTGTTTTTT. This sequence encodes CASRSPGELFF.

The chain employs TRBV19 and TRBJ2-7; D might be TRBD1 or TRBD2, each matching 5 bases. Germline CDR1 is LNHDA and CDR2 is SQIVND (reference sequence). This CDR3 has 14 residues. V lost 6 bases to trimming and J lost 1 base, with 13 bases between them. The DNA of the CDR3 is TGTGCCAGTAGCGATGGGGGAACTTCCTACGAGCAGTACTTC. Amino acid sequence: CASSDGGTSYEQYF.

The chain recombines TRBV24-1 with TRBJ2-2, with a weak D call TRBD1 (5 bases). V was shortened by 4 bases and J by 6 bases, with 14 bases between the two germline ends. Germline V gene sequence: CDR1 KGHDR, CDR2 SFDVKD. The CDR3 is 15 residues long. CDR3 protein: CATSDSQGRSGELFF. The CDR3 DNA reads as TGTGCCACCAGTGACAGCCAGGGAAGGTCCGGGGAGCTGTTTTTT.

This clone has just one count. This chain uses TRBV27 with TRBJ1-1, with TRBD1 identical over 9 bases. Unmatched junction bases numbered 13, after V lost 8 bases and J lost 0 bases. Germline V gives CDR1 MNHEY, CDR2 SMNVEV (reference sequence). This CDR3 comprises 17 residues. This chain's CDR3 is CASSAGTGPRMNTEAFF. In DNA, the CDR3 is TGTGCCAGCTCCGCCGGGACAGGGCCTAGGATGAACACTGAAGCTTTCTTT.

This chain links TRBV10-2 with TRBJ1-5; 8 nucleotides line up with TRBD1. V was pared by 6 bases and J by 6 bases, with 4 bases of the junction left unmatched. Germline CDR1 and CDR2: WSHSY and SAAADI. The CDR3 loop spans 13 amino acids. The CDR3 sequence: CASSLGQGQPQHF. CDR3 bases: TGCGCCAGCAGCCTAGGACAGGGTCAGCCCCAGCATTTT.

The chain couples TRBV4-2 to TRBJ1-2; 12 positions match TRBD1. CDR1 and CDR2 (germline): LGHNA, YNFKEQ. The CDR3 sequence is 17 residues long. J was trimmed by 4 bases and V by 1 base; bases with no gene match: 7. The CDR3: CASSQAGQGAQSYGYTF. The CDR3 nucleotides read TGTGCCAGCAGCCAAGCGGGACAGGGGGCCCAGTCCTATGGCTACACCTTC.

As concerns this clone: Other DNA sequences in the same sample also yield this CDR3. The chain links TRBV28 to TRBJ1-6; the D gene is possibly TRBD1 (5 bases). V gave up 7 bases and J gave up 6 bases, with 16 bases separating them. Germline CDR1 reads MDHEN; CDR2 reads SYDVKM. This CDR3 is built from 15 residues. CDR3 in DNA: TGTGCCAGCAAATTACGAGACAGACGTAATTCACCCCTCCACTTT. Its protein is CASKLRDRRNSPLHF. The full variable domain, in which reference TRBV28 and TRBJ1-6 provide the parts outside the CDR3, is DVKVTQSSRYLVKRTGEKVFLECVQDMDHENMFWYRQDPGLGLRLIYFSYDVKMKEKGDIPEGYSVSREKKERFSLILESASTNQTSMYLCASKLRDRRNSPLHFGNGTRLTVT.

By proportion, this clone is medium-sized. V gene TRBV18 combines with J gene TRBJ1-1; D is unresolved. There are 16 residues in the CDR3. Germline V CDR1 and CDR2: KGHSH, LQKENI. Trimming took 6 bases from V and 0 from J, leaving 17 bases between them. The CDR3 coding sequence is TGTGCCAGCTCTATGGGAGTCTTGTGGGTGAACACTGAAGCTTTCTTT. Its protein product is CASSMGVLWVNTEAFF.

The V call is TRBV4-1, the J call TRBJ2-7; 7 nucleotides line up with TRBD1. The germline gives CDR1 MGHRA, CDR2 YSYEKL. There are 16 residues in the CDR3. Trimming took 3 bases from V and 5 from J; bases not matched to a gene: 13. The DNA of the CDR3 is TGCGCCAGCAGCCATCTTGACAGGGTTCGTGGGCACGAGCAGTACTTC. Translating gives CASSHLDRVRGHEQYF.